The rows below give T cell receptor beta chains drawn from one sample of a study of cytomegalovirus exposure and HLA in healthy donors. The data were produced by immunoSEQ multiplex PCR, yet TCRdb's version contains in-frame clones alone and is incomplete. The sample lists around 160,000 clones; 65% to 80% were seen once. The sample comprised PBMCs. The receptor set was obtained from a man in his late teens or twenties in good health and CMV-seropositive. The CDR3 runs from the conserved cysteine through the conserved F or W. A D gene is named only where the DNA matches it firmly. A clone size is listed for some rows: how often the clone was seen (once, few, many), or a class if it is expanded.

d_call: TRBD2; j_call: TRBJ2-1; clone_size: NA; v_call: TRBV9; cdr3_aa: CASSVAHRTSGSYNEQFF; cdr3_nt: TGTGCCAGCAGCGTAGCCCACCGGACTAGCGGTTCCTACAATGAGCAGTTCTTC
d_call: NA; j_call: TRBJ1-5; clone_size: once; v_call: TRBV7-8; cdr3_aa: CASSLAGRGSNQPQHF; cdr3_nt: TGTGCCAGCAGCTTAGCCGGGAGGGGGAGCAATCAGCCCCAGCATTTT
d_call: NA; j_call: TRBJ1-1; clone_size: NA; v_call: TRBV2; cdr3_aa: CASRSRDFKEAFF; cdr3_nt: TGTGCCAGCAGGTCTCGGGATTTTAAAGAAGCTTTCTTT
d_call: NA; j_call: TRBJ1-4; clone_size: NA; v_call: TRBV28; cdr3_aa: CASSHGRRGNEKLFF; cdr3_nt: TGTGCCAGCAGCCACGGAAGGCGGGGAAATGAAAAACTGTTTTTT
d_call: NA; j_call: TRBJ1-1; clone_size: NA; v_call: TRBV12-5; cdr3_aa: CASGLFNGAEAFF; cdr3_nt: TGTGCTAGTGGTTTGTTTAATGGAGCTGAAGCTTTCTTT
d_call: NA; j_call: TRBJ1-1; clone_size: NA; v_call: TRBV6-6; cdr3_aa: CASSYTANTEAFF; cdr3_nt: TGTGCCAGCAGTTACACAGCGAACACTGAAGCTTTCTTT
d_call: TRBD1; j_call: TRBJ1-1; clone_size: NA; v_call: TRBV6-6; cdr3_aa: CASSYPQGAGNTEAFF; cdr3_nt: TGTGCCAGCAGTTACCCGCAGGGGGCAGGGAACACTGAAGCTTTCTTT
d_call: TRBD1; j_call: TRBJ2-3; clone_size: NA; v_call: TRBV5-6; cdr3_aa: CASSSTGIDTQYF; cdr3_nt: TGTGCCAGCAGCTCGACAGGGATAGATACGCAGTATTTT
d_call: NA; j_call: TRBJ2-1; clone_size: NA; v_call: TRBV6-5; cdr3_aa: CASSYFSFTYNEQFF; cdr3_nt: TGTGCCAGCAGTTACTTTAGCTTTACCTACAATGAGCAGTTCTTC
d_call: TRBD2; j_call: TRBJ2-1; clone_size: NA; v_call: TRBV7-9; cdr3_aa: CASSRTSGSNEQFF; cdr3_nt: TGTGCCAGCTCTCGGACTAGCGGGTCCAATGAGCAGTTCTTC
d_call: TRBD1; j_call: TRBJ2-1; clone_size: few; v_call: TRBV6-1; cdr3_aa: CASSERWQGVYNEQFF; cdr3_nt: TGTGCCAGCAGTGAACGGTGGCAGGGGGTCTACAATGAGCAGTTCTTC
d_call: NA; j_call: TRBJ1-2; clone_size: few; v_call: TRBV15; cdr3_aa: CATSRDLGGLYGYTF; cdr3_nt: TGTGCCACCAGCAGAGATCTGGGGGGACTCTATGGCTACACCTTC
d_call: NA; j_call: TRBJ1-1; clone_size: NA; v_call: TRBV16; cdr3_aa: CASSQSVTGTSINTEAFF; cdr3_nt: TGTGCCAGCAGCCAATCGGTTACAGGTACTTCAATAAACACTGAAGCTTTCTTT
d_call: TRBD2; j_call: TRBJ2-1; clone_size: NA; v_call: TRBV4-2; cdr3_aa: CASSQAASGRGNEQFF; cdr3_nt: TGTGCCAGCAGCCAAGCCGCTAGCGGGAGGGGGAATGAGCAGTTCTTC
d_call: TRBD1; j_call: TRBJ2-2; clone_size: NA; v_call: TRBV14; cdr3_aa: CASSPPGTAGTGELFF; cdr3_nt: TGTGCCAGCAGCCCACCCGGGACAGCTGGAACCGGGGAGCTGTTTTTT
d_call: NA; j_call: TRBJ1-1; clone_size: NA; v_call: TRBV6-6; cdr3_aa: CASSYQGFNTEAFF; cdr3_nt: TGTGCCAGCAGTTACCAGGGTTTTAACACTGAAGCTTTCTTT
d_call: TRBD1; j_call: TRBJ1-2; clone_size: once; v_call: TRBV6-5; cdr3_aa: CASKAGGGGYTF; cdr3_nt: TGTGCCAGCAAGGCAGGGGGTGGTGGCTACACCTTC
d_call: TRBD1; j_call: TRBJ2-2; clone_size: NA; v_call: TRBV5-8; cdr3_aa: CASSPRGTGGAPGELFF; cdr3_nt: TGTGCCAGCAGCCCCCGAGGGACAGGGGGCGCCCCCGGGGAGCTGTTTTTT
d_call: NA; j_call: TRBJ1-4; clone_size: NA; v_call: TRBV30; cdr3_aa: CAWSVVPATNEKLFF; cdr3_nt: TGTGCCTGGAGTGTCGTACCAGCAACTAATGAAAAACTGTTTTTT
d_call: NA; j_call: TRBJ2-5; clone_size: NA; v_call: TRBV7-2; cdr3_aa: CASSLAGLAGRGIWETQYF; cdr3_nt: TGTGCCAGCAGCTTAGCTGGGTTGGCAGGGCGAGGTATTTGGGAGACCCAGTACTTC
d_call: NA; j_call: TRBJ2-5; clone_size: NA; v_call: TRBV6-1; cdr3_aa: CASSEARAVRGTQYF; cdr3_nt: TGTGCCAGCAGTGAAGCGCGGGCAGTAAGAGGGACCCAGTACTTC
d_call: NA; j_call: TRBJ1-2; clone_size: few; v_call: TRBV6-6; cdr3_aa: CASSPRASDGYTF; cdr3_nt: TGTGCCAGCAGCCCCAGGGCGTCGGATGGCTACACCTTC
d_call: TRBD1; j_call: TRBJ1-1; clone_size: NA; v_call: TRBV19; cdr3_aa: CASSIWFGQGRTEAFF; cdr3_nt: TGTGCCAGTAGTATATGGTTCGGACAGGGGAGGACTGAAGCTTTCTTT
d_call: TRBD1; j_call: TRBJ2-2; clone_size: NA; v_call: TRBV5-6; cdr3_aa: CASSPGTGGTGELFF; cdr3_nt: TGTGCCAGCAGCCCCGGGACAGGGGGCACCGGGGAGCTGTTTTTT
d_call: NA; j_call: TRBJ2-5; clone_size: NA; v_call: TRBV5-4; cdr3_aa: CASSFLGEETQYF; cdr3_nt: TGTGCCAGCAGCTTTTTAGGGGAAGAGACCCAGTACTTC
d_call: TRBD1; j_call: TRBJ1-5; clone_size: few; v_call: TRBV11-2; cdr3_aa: CASSLGTGGQPQHF; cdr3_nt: TGTGCCAGCAGCCTAGGGACAGGGGGTCAGCCCCAGCATTTT
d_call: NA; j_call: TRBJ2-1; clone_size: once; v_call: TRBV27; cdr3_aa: CASSLSGGSGHNEQFF; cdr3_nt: TGTGCCAGCAGTTTATCAGGTGGGAGTGGACACAATGAGCAGTTCTTC
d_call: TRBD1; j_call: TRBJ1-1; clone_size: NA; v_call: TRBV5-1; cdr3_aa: CASSPGTANTEAFF; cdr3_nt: TGCGCCAGCAGCCCGGGGACAGCGAACACTGAAGCTTTCTTT
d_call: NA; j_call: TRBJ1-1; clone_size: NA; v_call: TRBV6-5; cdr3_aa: CASTLGLLNTEAFF; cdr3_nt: TGTGCCAGCACCCTGGGACTGCTGAACACTGAAGCTTTCTTT
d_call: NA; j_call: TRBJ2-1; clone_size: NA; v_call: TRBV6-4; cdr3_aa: CASSLDSWNEQFF; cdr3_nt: TGTGCCAGCAGTCTTGACTCCTGGAATGAGCAGTTCTTC
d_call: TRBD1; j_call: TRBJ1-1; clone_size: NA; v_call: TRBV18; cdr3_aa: CASSPTGANTEAFF; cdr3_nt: TGTGCCAGCTCACCCACAGGGGCCAACACTGAAGCTTTCTTT
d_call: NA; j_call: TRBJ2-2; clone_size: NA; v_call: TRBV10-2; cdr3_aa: CASMRAANTGELFF; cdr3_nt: TGCGCCAGCATGAGGGCCGCAAACACCGGGGAGCTGTTTTTT
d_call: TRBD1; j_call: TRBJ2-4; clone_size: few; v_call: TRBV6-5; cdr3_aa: CASRRQGDIQYF; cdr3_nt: TGTGCCAGCAGACGACAGGGAGACATTCAGTACTTC
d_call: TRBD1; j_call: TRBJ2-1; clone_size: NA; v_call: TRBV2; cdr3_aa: CASSEWRAGGDEQFF; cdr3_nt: TGTGCCAGCAGTGAATGGAGGGCAGGGGGCGATGAGCAGTTCTTC
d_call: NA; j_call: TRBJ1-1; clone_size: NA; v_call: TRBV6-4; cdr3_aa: CASSESAGANTEAFF; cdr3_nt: TGTGCCAGCAGTGAGTCGGCAGGCGCGAACACTGAAGCTTTCTTT
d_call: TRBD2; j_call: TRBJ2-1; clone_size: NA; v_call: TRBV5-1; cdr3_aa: CASSTGLAGRDEQFF; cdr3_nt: TGCGCCAGCAGCACTGGACTAGCGGGAAGGGATGAGCAGTTCTTC